Below, 15 T cell receptor beta chains from the same sample are listed, as sequenced in a study of shared clonotypes between healthy human individuals. Clones were read by immunoSEQ multiplex PCR, and TCRdb kept only the in-frame ones, dropping some. The sample yields 2 million to 2.5 million clones, approximately 95% seen once. Specimen: naive CD4+ T cells from PBMCs. Subset noted: CD45RA+ positively selected. All receptors come from a man aged 18 to 29 in good health. Some clones in this sample may be carry-over from other donors' samples.

This clone has only one observation. The chain carries TRBV19 and TRBJ2-5; D may be TRBD2 (5 bases). The length of the CDR3 is 14 residues. Germline V gives CDR1 LNHDA, CDR2 SQIVND (reference sequence). V lost 9 bases and J lost 3, with 17 bases in between. This CDR3 is CASTPAGGEETQYF. The CDR3 DNA reads as TGTGCCAGCACTCCCGCGGGTGGGGAAGAGACCCAGTACTTC.

The gene calls are TRBV6-1 and TRBJ2-7; D is unclear. Germline values: CDR1 MNHNS, CDR2 SASEGT. The CDR3 loop spans 14 amino acids. The V and J ends lost 6 bases and 0 bases respectively, with 12 bases between them. The CDR3 protein is CASRLGDSSYEQYF. In DNA form, the CDR3 reads TGTGCCAGCAGGCTTGGGGATAGCTCCTACGAGCAGTACTTC.

This clone appeared a single time. This chain joins TRBV28 and TRBJ2-7, with D possibly TRBD2 on 5 matching bases. The germline gives CDR1 MDHEN, CDR2 SYDVKM. Trimming removed 3 bases at V and 5 bases at J, with 11 bases between. The length of the CDR3 is 13 residues. CDR3 amino acids: CASSLALEHEQYF. The CDR3 DNA is TGTGCCAGCAGTTTGGCACTAGAGCACGAGCAGTACTTC.

The chain recombines TRBV11-2 with TRBJ2-7, with 11 positions matching TRBD1. The CDR3 extends over 14 amino acids. The germline V gene encodes CDR1 SGHAT and CDR2 FQNNGV. Trimming removed 4 bases from V and 4 bases from J; junction bases left unmatched: 3. CDR3 region: CASSWTGGLYEQYF. The CDR3 DNA reads as TGTGCCAGCAGCTGGACAGGGGGCTTATACGAGCAGTACTTC.

The rearrangement joins TRBV7-3 to TRBJ2-3; the D is unclear. This CDR3 is 14 amino acids long. Germline V gene lookup returns CDR1 SGHTA and CDR2 FQGTGA. Trimming shortened V by 4 bases and J by 6 bases, and 14 bases separated the two germline ends. CDR3 DNA sequence: TGTGCCAGCAGCTCACCCGGTATTTCCGATACGCAGTATTTT. This translates into CASSSPGISDTQYF.

This clone was counted a single time. The chain recombines TRBV15 with TRBJ2-2; D unresolved. This CDR3 spans 12 amino acids. Trimming removed 9 bases at V and 0 bases at J, with 5 bases between. Looked up from germline, CDR1 is LNHNV and CDR2 is YYDKDF (reference sequence). CDR3 sequence reads: CATDANTGELFF. For the CDR3, the DNA is TGTGCCACTGACGCGAACACCGGGGAGCTGTTTTTT.

V gene TRBV6-1 combines with J gene TRBJ1-2; D uncertain. Germline CDR1 is MNHNS and CDR2 is SASEGT. The CDR3 sequence is 12 residues long. V was clipped by 7 bases and J by 1 base, with 7 bases between them. CDR3 region: CASTFNNYGYTF. The CDR3 nucleotides are TGTGCCAGCACTTTCAATAACTATGGCTACACCTTC.

This chain connects TRBV15 to TRBJ1-4, with a tentative D call TRBD1 (6 bases). The CDR3 is made up of 14 amino acids. With 6 bases removed from V and 7 bases from J, the gap between germline ends came to 15 bases. Germline CDR1 is LNHNV and CDR2 is YYDKDF (reference sequence). CDR3 sequence reads: CATSLRGAGEKLFF. The CDR3 nucleotides are TGTGCCACCAGTCTGAGGGGGGCCGGTGAAAAACTGTTTTTT.

For the CDR3, the DNA is TGTGCCAGCAGCATTGACATCACGTTTTCCTATGGCTACACCTTC. It encodes CASSIDITFSYGYTF. The chain links TRBV6-5 to TRBJ1-2, with no clear D. V was trimmed by 6 bases and J by 4 bases, leaving 18 bases between them. This CDR3 is 15 amino acids long. Germline V CDR1 and CDR2: MNHEY, SVGAGI.

This clone showed up just once. This chain joins TRBV7-2 and TRBJ2-7, with D possibly TRBD2 on 5 matching bases. The CDR3 sequence is 15 residues long. CDR1 and CDR2 (germline): SGHTA, FQGNSA. With 0 bases removed from V and 3 bases from J, the gap between germline ends came to 12 bases. CDR3 amino acids: CASSLAMERYYEQYF. The CDR3, as DNA: TGTGCCAGCAGCTTAGCGATGGAGCGGTACTACGAGCAGTACTTC. Looking up the rest from reference TRBV7-2 and TRBJ2-7 gives the full variable domain: GAGVSQSPSNKVTEKGKDVELRCDPISGHTALYWYRQSLGQGLEFLIYFQGNSAPDKSGLPSDRFSAERTGGSVSTLTIQRTQQEDSAVYLCASSLAMERYYEQYFGPGTRLTVT.

This clone was seen a single time. V gene TRBV5-1 combines with J gene TRBJ2-1; D is tentatively TRBD1 or TRBD2 (5 bases each). Germline-derived CDR1 and CDR2 are SGHRS and YFSETQ. The CDR3 contains 20 residues. Trimming stripped 0 bases from V and 0 bases from J, with 22 bases between. The CDR3 bases are TGCGCCAGCAGCTTGGCCGGGGCTTCAGCCGCAATAAGCTCCTACAATGAGCAGTTCTTC. This gives the protein CASSLAGASAAISSYNEQFF.

As regards this clone: Distinct nucleotide sequences in the sample also encode this CDR3. This sequence joins TRBV5-1 and TRBJ1-1; D perhaps matches TRBD1 (6 bases). CDR3 length equals 13 residues. Trimming cost V 0 bases and J 8 bases, with 11 bases left between them. Germline assignment: CDR1 SGHRS and CDR2 YFSETQ. The CDR3 sequence: CASSLAAGTEAFF. CDR3 sequence (DNA): TGCGCCAGCAGCTTGGCGGCCGGGACAGAAGCTTTCTTT.

The chain uses TRBV30 and TRBJ2-1; TRBD1 matches at 9 bases. This CDR3 is 14 amino acids long. J gave up 8 bases and V 5 bases, and 10 bases lay outside the gene matches. Germline-derived CDR1 and CDR2 are GTSNPN and SVGIG (reference sequence). In nucleotides, the CDR3 is TGTGCCTGGGGGAGGGGACAGGGTCAGGATGAGCAGTTCTTC. As protein: CAWGRGQGQDEQFF.

This clone occurred a few times. This chain joins TRBV4-2 and TRBJ2-1; TRBD1 aligns across 7 bases. The CDR3 is 17 amino acids. V shed 2 bases, J shed 3 bases, and the junction held 10 bases outside the gene matches. Germline V gene sequence: CDR1 LGHNA, CDR2 YNFKEQ. In DNA, the CDR3 is TGTGCCAGCAGCCAACCCCCGAGGGCAGGGGGCTACAATGAGCAGTTCTTC. This translates into CASSQPPRAGGYNEQFF.

The chain is built from TRBV19 and TRBJ2-1; 7 bases map to TRBD1. This CDR3 comprises 16 residues. The junction had 11 bases not matched to a gene; V was cut back by 3 bases and J by 6 bases. CDR1 LNHDA and CDR2 SQIVND come from the germline V gene (reference sequence). In DNA, the CDR3 is TGTGCCAGTAGTATGTTTCGGACAGGTGAGGGCAATGAGCAGTTCTTC. This gives the protein CASSMFRTGEGNEQFF.